This T cell receptor (beta chain) was captured in a study of T cell changes during pregnancy in multiple sclerosis. Generated by immunoSEQ multiplex PCR, the TCRdb table keeps only in-frame clones and is missing some. Of around 30,000 clones in the sample, 90% were seen once. From germline, CDR1 is SNHLY and CDR2 FYNNEI. The CDR3 is 11 residues long. Trimming stripped 7 bases from V and 9 bases from J, with 12 bases between. This rearrangement joins TRBV2 to TRBJ2-5; TRBD2 is a possible D gene (6 bases). The receptor was derived from a female donor in good health, enrolled as a control in a pregnancy study. Sequences were derived from CD4+ T cells from peripheral blood mononuclear cells, sampled in the third trimester of pregnancy. CDR3 protein: CASKYGEAQYF. The CDR3 region has the DNA TGTGCCAGCAAGTACGGGGAGGCCCAGTACTTC.